A single sample gave rise to the 30 T cell receptor beta chains below, sequenced in a study of T cells after posttransplantation cyclophosphamide (dated by TCRdb to the mid-2010s). Library method: the immunoSEQ multiplex PCR assay. This immuneACCESS table, as held by TCRdb, lists in-frame sequences with V and J called but not all clones. Of the missing ones, under half trace to an unresolved V gene in checked studies; the others have no known cause. This sample gives some 61,000 clones in total; just over 90% of them show up just once. The top ten constitute 2.5% to 3% of the sample. Sequencing input: PBMCs. Receptor source: a woman in her 30s in good health and a related stem cell transplant donor.

The chain has TRBV4-1 and TRBJ2-1, with 8 bases that match TRBD2. Germline V gene data show CDR1 as MGHRA and CDR2 as YSYEKL. The V and J ends lost 2 bases and 3 bases, in that order; junction bases with no gene match: 3. This CDR3 has 15 amino acids. The CDR3 here is CASSQSGGLYNEQFF. For the CDR3, the DNA is TGCGCCAGCAGCCAAAGCGGGGGACTCTACAATGAGCAGTTCTTC.

The genes are TRBV4-1 and TRBJ1-6; D unresolved. Trimming took 0 bases from V and 3 from J, leaving 9 bases between them. CDR3 length equals 16 residues. Germline CDR1 is MGHRA and CDR2 is YSYEKL. Here the CDR3 DNA reads TGCGCCAGCAGCCAAGAATGGCGACTCTATAATTCACCCCTCCACTTT. Its translation: CASSQEWRLYNSPLHF.

V is TRBV14 and J is TRBJ1-3; D is ambiguous. The CDR3 length is 17 residues. Trimming shortened V by 8 bases and J by 0 bases, and 20 bases separated the two germline ends. Germline-derived CDR1 and CDR2 are SGHDN and FVKESK. Here the CDR3 DNA reads TGTGCCAGCCTAGAAGCGTTGGCGTGGACCTCTGGAAACACCATATATTTT. Encoded protein: CASLEALAWTSGNTIYF.

This clone was seen only once. V gene TRBV9 combines with J gene TRBJ2-1; D remains ambiguous. Looked up from germline, CDR1 is SGDLS and CDR2 is YYNGEE. V lost 0 bases and J 0 bases, leaving 13 bases between the germline ends. The CDR3 sequence is 17 residues long. The CDR3 coding sequence is TGTGCCAGCAGCGTAGCGGCGGTAAAGAGCTCCTACAATGAGCAGTTCTTC. Translation gives CASSVAAVKSSYNEQFF.

The rearrangement uses TRBV27 and TRBJ1-2; TRBD1 is a possible D gene (5 bases). Trimming took off 6 bases at V and 4 bases at J, with 21 bases between the two ends. The CDR3 consists of 16 residues. CDR1 is MNHEY and CDR2 is SMNVEV in the germline V gene (reference sequence). This CDR3 is CASSPGRTIVPYGYTF. The CDR3 DNA reads TGTGCCAGCAGCCCCGGCAGGACAATTGTACCCTATGGCTACACCTTC.

The chain couples TRBV5-6 to TRBJ2-5; 11 bases are shared with TRBD1. The CDR3 runs 15 residues. V trimming: 4 bases; J trimming: 4 bases; junction bases outside the gene matches: 6. Germline loops: CDR1 SGHDT, CDR2 YYEEEE. The CDR3 reads CASSPRTGGTETQYF. CDR3 in DNA: TGTGCCAGCAGCCCTAGGACAGGGGGCACAGAGACCCAGTACTTC.

The chain employs TRBV2 and TRBJ1-2, with TRBD1 matching 7 bases. V gave up 5 bases and J gave up 1 base; unmatched junction bases: 7. The CDR3 has 15 residues. Germline V CDR1 and CDR2: SNHLY, FYNNEI. In nucleotides, the CDR3 is TGTGCCAGCAGTTTACAGGGGTTAGGTAACTATGGCTACACCTTC. It codes for CASSLQGLGNYGYTF.

A few counts support this clone. The rearrangement joins TRBV2 to TRBJ2-3, with 12 bases fitting TRBD1. Germline loops: CDR1 SNHLY, CDR2 FYNNEI. The CDR3 contains 17 residues. The V gene end was trimmed by 9 bases and the J gene end by 2 bases; junction bases not matched to a gene: 12. The DNA for the CDR3 is TGTGCCAGTCTGGGGACAGGGGGCATGGGTTTCACAGATACGCAGTATTTT. Protein product: CASLGTGGMGFTDTQYF.

This chain joins TRBV10-2 and TRBJ2-2; D is undetermined. V lost 8 bases to trimming and J lost 2 bases, with 3 bases between them. The CDR3 has 11 residues. Germline CDR1 is WSHSY and CDR2 is SAAADI. CDR3 residues: CASSNTGELFF. CDR3 coding DNA: TGCGCCAGCTCCAACACCGGGGAGCTGTTTTTT.

This rearrangement joins TRBV5-8 to TRBJ1-5; TRBD1 matches 7 bases. V lost 3 bases and J lost 0; bases outside the gene matches: 3. Germline CDR1 SGHTS, CDR2 YDEGEE. The CDR3 consists of 15 residues. In nucleotides, the CDR3 is TGTGCCAGCAGCTGGGGACAGCCTAGCAATCAGCCCCAGCATTTT. This codes for CASSWGQPSNQPQHF.

The gene calls are TRBV6-5 and TRBJ1-2, with TRBD1 matching over 7 bases. This CDR3 has 13 residues. The V and J ends lost 6 bases and 4 bases, in that order; junction bases with no gene match: 5. The germline V gene encodes CDR1 MNHEY and CDR2 SVGAGI. For the CDR3, the DNA is TGTGCCAGCAGGGCAGGGGGAGTCTATGGCTACACCTTC. This sequence encodes CASRAGGVYGYTF.

The chain has TRBV11-2 and TRBJ2-1; D is uncertain. V was pared by 2 bases and J by 13 bases, with 12 bases between. The CDR3 loop spans 12 amino acids. Germline-derived CDR1 and CDR2 are SGHAT and FQNNGV. CDR3 residues: CASSLLSWGQFF. As DNA, the CDR3 is TGTGCCAGCAGCTTACTGTCGTGGGGACAGTTCTTC.

This clone was observed once. The chain uses TRBV7-8 and TRBJ2-1; 16 bases fit TRBD2. From germline, CDR1 is SGHVS and CDR2 FQNEAQ. With 4 bases clipped from V and 0 bases from J, the junction kept 3 bases outside the gene matches. CDR3 length: 18 residues. The CDR3 sequence is CASSSGLAGGSSYNEQFF. In DNA, the CDR3 is TGTGCCAGCAGCTCGGGACTAGCGGGGGGGAGCTCCTACAATGAGCAGTTCTTC. The variable domain in full, completed from reference TRBV7-8 and TRBJ2-1, reads GAGVSQSPRYKVAKRGQDVALRCDPISGHVSLFWYQQALGQGPEFLTYFQNEAQLDKSGLPSDRFFAERPEGSVSTLKIQRTQQEDSAVYLCASSSGLAGGSSYNEQFFGPGTRLTVL.

This chain links TRBV4-3 with TRBJ2-3; possible D gene TRBD2, 5 bases. In germline, CDR1 is LGHNA, CDR2 YSLEER. This CDR3 is 16 amino acids long. Deletions cut 3 bases from V and 3 bases from J, with 16 bases between. CDR3 DNA sequence: TGCGCCAGCAGCCAGAACCAGCGAAGGACTACAGATACGCAGTATTTT. Translated, it gives CASSQNQRRTTDTQYF.

This rearrangement joins TRBV10-1 to TRBJ2-3, with D perhaps assigned TRBD1 or TRBD2 (5 bases each). Germline lookup yields CDR1 WNHNN and CDR2 SYGVQD (reference sequence). Trimming cost V 4 bases and J 1 base, with 18 bases left between them. CDR3 length: 17 amino acids. The CDR3 loop is CASSGGTQRRGTDTQYF. The DNA for the CDR3 is TGCGCCAGCAGTGGTGGGACCCAGCGTAGGGGCACAGATACGCAGTATTTT.

The table lists this clone with a count of one. This chain joins TRBV14 and TRBJ2-7; no reliable D call. This CDR3 is built from 11 residues. V dropped 3 bases and J dropped 4 bases, with 4 bases sitting between them. The germline CDR1 and CDR2 sequences are SGHDN and FVKESK. CDR3 protein: CASSHGYEQYF. The DNA for the CDR3 is TGTGCCAGCAGCCACGGGTACGAGCAGTACTTC.

V and J are TRBV12-5 and TRBJ1-2; a possible D gene is TRBD1 (6 bases). The ends were cut back, 7 bases at V and 4 bases at J, with 16 bases in the middle. The CDR3 totals 14 residues. Looked up from germline, CDR1 is LGHNT and CDR2 is FRNRAP. CDR3 coding DNA: TGTGCTAGTGCCTTGGACAGAGGACGCTATGGCTACACCTTC. It translates to CASALDRGRYGYTF.

The CDR3 nucleotides are TGTGCCAGTAGTATCGAAGGGACCTATGGCTACACCTTC. Its translation is CASSIEGTYGYTF. V gene TRBV19 combines with J gene TRBJ1-2, with a tentative D call TRBD1 (5 bases). The CDR3 consists of 13 residues. The V gene's germline CDR1 is LNHDA and CDR2 SQIVND (reference sequence). Deletions cut 3 bases from V and 4 bases from J, with 9 bases between.

V usage is TRBV4-1 and J usage is TRBJ2-5, with a tentative D call TRBD2 (5 bases). Trimming took off 1 base at V and 4 bases at J, with 13 bases between the two ends. Per the germline V gene, CDR1 is MGHRA and CDR2 is YSYEKL. The CDR3 is 15 residues long. CDR3 residues: CASSQVFLAPETQYF. The CDR3 DNA reads TGCGCCAGCAGCCAAGTCTTCCTAGCTCCAGAGACCCAGTACTTC.

V usage is TRBV29-1 and J usage is TRBJ1-1; unclear D gene. Trimming took off 5 bases at V and 10 bases at J, with 14 bases between the two ends. In germline, CDR1 is SQVTM, CDR2 ANQGSEA. The CDR3 has 11 residues. The CDR3 nucleotides read TGCAGCGTTCGAACGCAGGCTGGAGCTTTCTTT. Translation: CSVRTQAGAFF.

This clone was counted once. The rearrangement links TRBV7-9 to TRBJ2-7; D might be TRBD2 (6 bases). CDR1 and CDR2 from the germline V gene are SEHNR and FQNEAQ (reference sequence). The CDR3 extends over 15 amino acids. V was pared by 5 bases and J by 0 bases, with 14 bases between. As DNA, the CDR3 is TGTGCCAGCAGCGCAGGAACGGGACTCTCCTACGAGCAGTACTTC. This gives the protein CASSAGTGLSYEQYF. The full variable domain, rest sourced from reference TRBV7-9 and TRBJ2-7, is DTGVSQNPRHKITKRGQNVTFRCDPISEHNRLYWYRQTLGQGPEFLTYFQNEAQLEKSRLLSDRFSAERPKGSFSTLEIQRTEQGDSAMYLCASSAGTGLSYEQYFGPGTRLTVT.

This sequence joins TRBV28 and TRBJ2-3; TRBD2 agrees at 9 bases. Germline CDR1 reads MDHEN; CDR2 reads SYDVKM. This CDR3 is 13 amino acids long. Trimming at V came to 9 bases and at J to 3 bases, leaving 4 bases not matched to a gene. CDR3 amino acids: CASSSGVTDTQYF. Written as DNA, the CDR3 is TGTGCCAGTTCTAGCGGGGTTACAGATACGCAGTATTTT.

The V and J genes are TRBV6-1 and TRBJ2-2; D is unresolved. Between the trimmed V and J ends, which lost 8 bases and 6 bases, there was a span of 10 bases. Germline CDR1 is MNHNS and CDR2 is SASEGT. The CDR3 length is 12 residues. The CDR3 spells CASDEEAGELFF. In DNA form, the CDR3 reads TGTGCCAGCGACGAAGAGGCCGGGGAGCTGTTTTTT.

This clone was seen only once. The chain employs TRBV9 and TRBJ1-6; TRBD1 is a possible D gene (6 bases). The CDR3 runs 18 residues. Trimming pared 4 bases from V and 8 bases from J, leaving 25 bases between. In germline, CDR1 is SGDLS, CDR2 YYNGEE. This CDR3 is CASSQTTPGQLDDSPLHF. In DNA form, the CDR3 reads TGTGCCAGCAGCCAAACGACACCGGGACAACTAGACGATTCACCCCTCCACTTT.

The chain has TRBV19 and TRBJ2-5; possibly TRBD2 for D (6 bases). V lost 3 bases, J lost 5 bases, and 13 bases lay in between. The CDR3 contains 14 residues. Germline V lookup: CDR1 LNHDA, CDR2 SQIVND (reference sequence). CDR3 coding DNA: TGTGCCAGTAGTATGATTGGGGGGAGGGAGACCCAGTACTTC. Translation: CASSMIGGRETQYF.

The chain couples TRBV4-1 to TRBJ1-4; 7 bases are a match to TRBD1. After removal of 3 bases from V and 0 bases from J, the junction contained 16 bases not matched to a gene. CDR3 length: 20 amino acids. The V gene's germline CDR1 is MGHRA and CDR2 YSYEKL. The DNA for the CDR3 is TGCGCCAGCAGCCACGTCAGGGCAGGGGGGGATCTCGCAACTAATGAAAAACTGTTTTTT. Encoded protein: CASSHVRAGGDLATNEKLFF.

J is TRBJ1-1 and V is TRBV6-4, with D perhaps matching TRBD1 (5 bases). The CDR3 contains 15 residues. Trimming removed 2 bases from V and 4 bases from J, with 14 bases in between. The V gene's germline CDR1 is MRHNA and CDR2 SNTAGT. Here the CDR3 DNA reads TGTGCCAGCAGTGACCTCCCGGCGGGGGGCACTGAAGCTTTCTTT. Its protein is CASSDLPAGGTEAFF.

The gene calls are TRBV6-4 and TRBJ1-5; D might be TRBD1 (5 bases). Trimming pared 2 bases from V and 6 bases from J, leaving 17 bases between. The germline CDR1 and CDR2 sequences are MRHNA and SNTAGT. The CDR3 totals 16 residues. CDR3 DNA sequence: TGTGCCAGCAGTGACCAGGACACTGAGGGGAGTCAGCCCCAGCATTTT. Its translation: CASSDQDTEGSQPQHF.

The chain has TRBV7-3 and TRBJ1-2; 10 bases map to TRBD1. Trimming at V came to 4 bases and at J to 7 bases, leaving 6 bases not matched to a gene. The CDR3 spans 14 residues. Per germline, CDR1 SGHTA and CDR2 FQGTGA. The CDR3 loop is CASSSGQGGIGYTF. DNA for the CDR3: TGTGCCAGCAGCTCCGGACAGGGGGGAATTGGCTACACCTTC.

The genes are TRBV4-1 and TRBJ2-7; TRBD2 aligns across 10 bases. Germline CDR1 reads MGHRA; CDR2 reads YSYEKL. The CDR3 loop spans 17 amino acids. Germline trimming cut 6 bases from V and 7 bases from J; bases unmatched to any gene: 18. The DNA of the CDR3 is TGCGCCAGCAGTCTCTTATTCGGAGCGGGGGGGCCGAGAGAGCAGTACTTC. Translating gives CASSLLFGAGGPREQYF.